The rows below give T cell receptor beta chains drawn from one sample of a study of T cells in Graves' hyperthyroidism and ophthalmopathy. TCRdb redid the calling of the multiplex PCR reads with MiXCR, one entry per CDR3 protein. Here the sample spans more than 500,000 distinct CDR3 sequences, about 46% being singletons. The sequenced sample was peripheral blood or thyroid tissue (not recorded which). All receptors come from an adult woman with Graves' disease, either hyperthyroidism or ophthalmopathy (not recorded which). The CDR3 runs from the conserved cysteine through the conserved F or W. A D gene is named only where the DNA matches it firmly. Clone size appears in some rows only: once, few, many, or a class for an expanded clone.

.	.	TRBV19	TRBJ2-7	CASSIFREAHEQYF	TGTGCCAGTAGTATTTTCCGGGAAGCCCACGAGCAGTACTTC
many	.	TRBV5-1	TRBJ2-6	CASSSGASGANVLTF	TGCGCCAGCAGCTCCGGGGCCTCTGGGGCCAACGTCCTGACTTTC
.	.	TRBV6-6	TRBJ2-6	CASISSESGANVLTF	TGTGCCAGCATTAGTAGCGAGTCCGGGGCCAACGTCCTGACTTTC
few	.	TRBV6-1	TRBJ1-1	CASSDYSMNTEAFF	TGTGCCAGCAGTGATTACTCGATGAACACTGAAGCTTTCTTT
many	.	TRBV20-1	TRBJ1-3	CSARDRRPGNTIYF	TGCAGTGCTAGAGATCGCCGGCCCGGAAACACCATATATTTT
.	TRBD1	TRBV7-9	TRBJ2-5	CASSLGRQGKETQYF	TGTGCCAGCAGCTTAGGCCGACAGGGGAAGGAGACCCAGTACTTC
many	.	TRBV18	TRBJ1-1	CASSPPNGAGTEAFF	TGTGCCAGCTCACCACCTAATGGGGCTGGTACTGAAGCTTTCTTT
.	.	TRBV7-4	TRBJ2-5	CASTNAAPSGQETQYF	TGTGCCAGCACCAACGCCGCCCCATCCGGGCAAGAGACCCAGTACTTC
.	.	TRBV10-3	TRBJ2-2	CAIRGLPGELFF	TGTGCCATCAGGGGTCTCCCCGGGGAGCTGTTTTTT
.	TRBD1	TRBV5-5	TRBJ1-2	CASSLVTGSDYGYTF	TGTGCCAGCAGCTTAGTGACAGGGTCGGACTATGGCTACACCTTC
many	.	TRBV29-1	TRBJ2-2	CSAVVGVGGELFF	TGCAGCGCCGTGGTCGGGGTAGGCGGGGAGCTGTTTTTT
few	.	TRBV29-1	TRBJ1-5	CSSESNRVQPQHF	TGCAGCAGTGAGTCGAACAGGGTTCAGCCCCAGCATTTT
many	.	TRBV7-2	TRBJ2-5	CASSLVRSGGETQYF	TGTGCCAGCAGCTTAGTCAGATCAGGGGGGGAGACCCAGTACTTC
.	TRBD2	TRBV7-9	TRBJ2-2	CASSSDPSGNTGELFF	TGTGCCAGCAGCTCAGACCCTAGCGGGAACACCGGGGAGCTGTTTTTT
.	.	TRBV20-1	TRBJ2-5	CSAEWGTTQETQYF	TGCAGTGCTGAGTGGGGGACAACCCAAGAGACCCAGTACTTC
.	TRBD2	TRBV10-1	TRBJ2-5	CASSELPSGRGRQETQYF	TGCGCCAGCAGTGAGTTGCCTAGCGGGAGGGGGAGACAAGAGACCCAGTACTTC
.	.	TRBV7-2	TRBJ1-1	CAEQLRDRGTGAFF	TGTGCCGAGCAGCTCAGGGACCGGGGGACCGGAGCTTTCTTT
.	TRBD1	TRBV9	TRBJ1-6	CASSVGTGRSPLHF	TGTGCCAGCAGCGTAGGGACAGGGAGATCACCCCTCCACTTT
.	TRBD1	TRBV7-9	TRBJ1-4	CASSLTGGGTNEKLFF	TGTGCCAGCAGCCTCACAGGGGGCGGAACTAATGAAAAACTGTTTTTT
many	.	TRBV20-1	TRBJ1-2	CSARDNYYGYTF	TGCAGTGCTAGGGACAACTACTATGGCTACACCTTC
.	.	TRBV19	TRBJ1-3	CASSDGSNYGYTIYF	TGTGCCAGTAGTGACGGCTCTAACTATGGCTACACCATATATTTT
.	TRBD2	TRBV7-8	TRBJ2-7	CASSFGTSGGMNEQYF	TGTGCCAGCAGCTTCGGGACTAGCGGAGGGATGAACGAGCAGTACTTC
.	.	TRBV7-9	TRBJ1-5	CASSQEADQPQHF	TGTGCCAGCAGCCAAGAGGCAGATCAGCCCCAGCATTTT
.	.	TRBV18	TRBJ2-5	CASTNRAQETQYF	TGTGCCAGCACCAACAGGGCCCAAGAGACCCAGTACTTC
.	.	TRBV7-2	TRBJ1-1	CASSPTAENTEAFF	TGTGCCAGCTCACCCACCGCTGAGAACACTGAAGCTTTCTTT
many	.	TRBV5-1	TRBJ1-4	CASSLRGNEKLFF	TGCGCCAGCAGCTTGCGGGGGAATGAAAAACTGTTTTTT
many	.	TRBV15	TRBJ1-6	CATSRVREGGSPLHF	TGTGCCACCAGCAGAGTTCGGGAGGGGGGCTCACCCCTCCACTTT
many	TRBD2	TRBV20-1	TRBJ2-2	CSAASGNTGELFF	TGCAGTGCTGCTAGCGGGAACACCGGGGAGCTGTTTTTT
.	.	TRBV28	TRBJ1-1	CASSLVRGGNTEAFF	TGTGCCAGCAGTTTAGTTCGCGGGGGGAACACTGAAGCTTTCTTT
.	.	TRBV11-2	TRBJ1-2	CASSRYYGYTF	TGTGCCAGCAGCCGTTATTATGGCTACACCTTC
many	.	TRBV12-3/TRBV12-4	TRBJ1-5	CASHNRYSNQPQHF	TGTGCCAGCCATAATCGCTATAGCAATCAGCCCCAGCATTTT
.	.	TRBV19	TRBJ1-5	CASSIVWGRNQPQHF	TGTGCCAGTAGTATAGTGTGGGGCAGAAATCAGCCCCAGCATTTT
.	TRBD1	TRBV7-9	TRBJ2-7	CASSLQDRNYEQYF	TGTGCCAGCAGCCTTCAGGACAGGAACTACGAGCAGTACTTC
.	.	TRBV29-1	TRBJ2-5	CSVGGWRNQETQYF	TGCAGCGTTGGTGGGTGGCGGAACCAAGAGACCCAGTACTTC
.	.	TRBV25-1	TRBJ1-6	CASSEGQKGYNSPLHF	TGTGCCAGCAGTGAAGGACAGAAGGGTTATAATTCACCCCTCCACTTT
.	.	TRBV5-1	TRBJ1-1	CASRSSGQMNTEAFF	TGCGCCAGCAGATCCAGCGGACAGATGAACACTGAAGCTTTCTTT
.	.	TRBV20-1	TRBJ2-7	CSVPIPGQSEQYF	TGCAGTGTCCCAATCCCCGGACAGTCCGAGCAGTACTTC
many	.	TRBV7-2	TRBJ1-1	CASSLAVNIPNTEAFF	TGTGCCAGCAGCTTAGCAGTAAACATACCGAACACTGAAGCTTTCTTT
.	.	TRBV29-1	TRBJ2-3	CSVVPFTSTDTQYF	TGCAGCGTAGTCCCATTCACTAGCACAGATACGCAGTATTTT
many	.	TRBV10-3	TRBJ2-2	CAISPGQNTGELFF	TGTGCCATCAGTCCGGGACAGAACACCGGGGAGCTGTTTTTT
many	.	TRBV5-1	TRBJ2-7	CASSLAWREEQYF	TGCGCCAGCAGCTTGGCCTGGCGGGAAGAGCAGTACTTC
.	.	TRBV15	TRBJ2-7	CATSKALAYEQYF	TGTGCCACCAGCAAGGCACTAGCTTACGAGCAGTACTTT
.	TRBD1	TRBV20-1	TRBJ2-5	CSARGDRDHQPQYF	TGCAGTGCTAGAGGGGACAGGGACCATCAGCCCCAGTACTTC
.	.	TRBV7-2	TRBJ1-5	CASSLGPQGSQPQHF	TGTGCCAGCAGCTTAGGACCCCAGGGATCCCAGCCCCAGCATTTT
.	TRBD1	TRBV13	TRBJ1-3	CASSFSTGASGNTIYF	TGTGCCAGCAGCTTCTCGACAGGGGCCTCTGGAAACACCATATATTTT
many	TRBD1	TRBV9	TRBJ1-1	CASSVEGQGEAFF	TGTGCCAGCAGCGTAGAGGGACAGGGCGAAGCTTTCTTT
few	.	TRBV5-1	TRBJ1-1	CASSLTGSGDTEAFF	TGCGCCAGCAGCTTGACAGGTTCCGGGGACACTGAAGCTTTCTTT
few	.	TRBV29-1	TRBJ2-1	CSVTPRGSYNEQFF	TGCAGCGTTACGCCTAGGGGCTCCTACAATGAGCAGTTCTTC
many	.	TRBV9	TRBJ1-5	CASSVGNVPDQPQHF	TGTGCCAGCAGCGTAGGGAACGTTCCGGATCAGCCCCAGCATTTT
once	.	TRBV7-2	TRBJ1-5	CASSLEGKRRAGNQPQHF	TGTGCCAGCAGCTTAGAGGGGAAGAGAAGGGCGGGCAATCAGCCCCAGCATTTT
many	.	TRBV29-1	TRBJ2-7	CSVEDVSGISYEQYF	TGCAGCGTTGAAGATGTTAGCGGTATCTCCTACGAGCAGTACTTC
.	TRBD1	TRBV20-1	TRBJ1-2	CSATRPGQGPLYGYTF	TGCAGTGCTACCAGACCGGGACAGGGACCACTCTATGGCTACACCTTC
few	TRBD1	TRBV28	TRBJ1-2	CASSEQGYYGYTF	TGTGCCAGCAGTGAACAGGGGTACTATGGCTACACCTTC
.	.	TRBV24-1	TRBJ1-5	CATSDLQPQHF	TGTGCCACCAGTGATTTGCAGCCCCAGCATTTT
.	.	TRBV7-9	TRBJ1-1	CAVRRHDTEAFF	TGTGCCGTTAGGCGCCACGACACTGAAGCTTTCTTT
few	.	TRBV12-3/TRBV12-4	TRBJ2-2	CASSFSDTGELFF	TGTGCCAGCAGTTTTTCGGACACCGGGGAGCTGTTTTTT
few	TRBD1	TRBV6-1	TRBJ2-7	CASSSSRDRVVSIEQYF	TGTGCCAGCAGTTCGTCCCGGGACAGGGTCGTTTCGATCGAGCAGTACTTC